There are a few counts of the clone carrying this T cell receptor (beta chain). Total RNA was extracted at no less than 5.5 micrograms per sample. This sample is drawn from a study of blood T cells in healthy people across ages. Sample-barcoded 5' priming and a J-beta primer mix drove a second PCR of 7 to 11 cycles. Per-sample output comprised a minimum of 2.5 million paired-end reads containing CDR3. MiXCR was run by TCRdb on the 5' RACE reads, yielding one entry per CDR3 protein. The profile shows approximately 2,000,000 distinct CDR3 sequences, 30% to 40% of them singletons. This sequence was found in a human donor in good health. Sequenced: blood.

The CDR3: CSARRQRDQPQHF. The CDR3, as DNA: TGCAGTGCCAGGCGGCAGAGGGATCAGCCCCAGCATTTT. The V gene is TRBV20-1, the J gene TRBJ1-5, with D unclear. V shed 6 bases and J shed 5 bases, with 14 bases lying between them. From germline, CDR1 is DFQATT and CDR2 SNEGSKA (reference sequence). This CDR3 comprises 13 residues.